This TCR beta chain was documented in a study of regulatory T cells in long-lasting Graves disease. The study's findings and limits: Persistent Graves' disease cases displayed lower TCR diversity than newly diagnosed ones. Persistent patients shared more public clonotypes (around 2,500) than newly diagnosed patients (around 910).

Regarding time point: persistent/refractory GD, antithyroid drugs over 5 years with positive TRAb. The authors made the TCR library using RNA they extracted from PBMCs. Through Arm-PCR of CDR3 regions and iRepertoire HTBI primers, TCR beta libraries were built. TCRdb re-called the multiplex PCR reads with MiXCR, one entry per CDR3 protein. The table records roughly 400,000 distinct CDR3 sequences, roughly 21% of them present only once. With regard to this clonotype: What it binds is not known.

This TCR was sampled from a female donor with Graves disease. The specimen comprised peripheral blood mononuclear cells (PBMCs), sampled when the disease was refractory, from a patient treated with antithyroid drugs.

The CDR3 DNA is TGTGCCAGCTCACCGCCGGGACAGATAACCGGGGAGCTGTTTTTT. It yields the protein CASSPPGQITGELFF. This chain links TRBV18 with TRBJ2-2; 7 bases are shared with TRBD1. The CDR3 extends over 15 amino acids. V shed 3 bases, J shed 5 bases, and the junction held 6 bases outside the gene matches. CDR1 is KGHSH, CDR2 LQKENI, per germline.